This TCR beta chain came from a study of OX40 agonist ivuxolimab in advanced cancers. The wider study: Partial responses were seen in three patients, one with hepatocellular carcinoma and two with cutaneous melanoma.

The assay was immunoSEQ multiplex PCR, and TCRdb's table has in-frame clones only and misses some. The sample yields tens of thousands of clones, around 90% seen once. Patients had blood sampled at baseline and again on cycle 4 day 1 and cycle 7 day 1. Trimming cost V 3 bases and J 0 bases; bases outside gene matches: 4. CDR1 is SGDLS and CDR2 is YYNGEE in the germline V gene. The CDR3 is 18 residues long. The sample was CD4+ or CD8+ T cells sorted from blood, taken in a trial of the OX40 agonist ivuxolimab. The V call is TRBV9, the J call TRBJ2-2; 14 bases map to TRBD2. This clonotype originated in an adult with an advanced solid tumor such as melanoma, head and neck, liver or kidney cancer. The CDR3 is CASSGPGLAGANTGELFF. CDR3 DNA: TGTGCCAGCAGCGGCCCGGGACTAGCGGGAGCGAACACCGGGGAGCTGTTTTTT.